Below, one T cell receptor (beta chain) is given with its context. The CDR3 contains 15 residues. Between the trimmed V and J ends, which lost 0 bases and 4 bases, there was a span of 11 bases. The V gene's germline CDR1 is MGHRA and CDR2 YSYEKL. A single record per CDR3 protein comes from TCRdb applying MiXCR to the PCR reads. The sample lists 75,000 to 100,000 distinct CDR3 sequences, around 20% occurring once. These data originate in a study of molecular identifiers for immune sequencing clone quantification. Sequencing used naive CD8+ T cells from blood, with Jurkat cell RNA spiked in. As to subset: FACS-sorted CD8+CD4-CCR7+CD45RA+ naive T cells. V and J are TRBV4-1 and TRBJ2-3, with D possibly being TRBD2 (5 bases). This sequence originates from a human donor in good health. Some libraries in this study had Jurkat cell RNA spiked in. CDR3 DNA sequence: TGCGCCAGCAGCCAAGAAAAGAGGGAGCCAGATACGCAGTATTTT. As protein: CASSQEKREPDTQYF.